This T cell receptor (beta chain) was captured in a study of monozygotic twins with inflammatory bowel disease. Eight separate reactions per sample yielded the cDNA. TCRdb processed the 5' RACE reads again and assigns one entry to each CDR3 protein, with no DNA. In total, the table holds around 380,000 distinct CDR3 sequences. CDR3 length: 12 amino acids. CDR1 is SGHTA, CDR2 FQGTGA, per germline. Whole-study results and caveats: The data did not back a single strong IBD-associated clonotype or signal. Whereas healthy co-twins had higher TCRbeta diversity (inverse Simpson), IBD patients had lower diversity. For repertoire similarity, concordant twins did not differ from discordant twins, possibly because power was limited.

Note on this clonotype: Its matching antigen is unknown.

Sequenced material: blood. The source of this sequence is a human donor with ulcerative colitis or Crohn's disease, or a healthy co-twin of an affected twin (not recorded which). The rearrangement joins TRBV7-3 to TRBJ1-2; TCRdb outputs TRBD1, but without DNA this stays unchecked. The CDR3 sequence: CASSPDNPGYTF.